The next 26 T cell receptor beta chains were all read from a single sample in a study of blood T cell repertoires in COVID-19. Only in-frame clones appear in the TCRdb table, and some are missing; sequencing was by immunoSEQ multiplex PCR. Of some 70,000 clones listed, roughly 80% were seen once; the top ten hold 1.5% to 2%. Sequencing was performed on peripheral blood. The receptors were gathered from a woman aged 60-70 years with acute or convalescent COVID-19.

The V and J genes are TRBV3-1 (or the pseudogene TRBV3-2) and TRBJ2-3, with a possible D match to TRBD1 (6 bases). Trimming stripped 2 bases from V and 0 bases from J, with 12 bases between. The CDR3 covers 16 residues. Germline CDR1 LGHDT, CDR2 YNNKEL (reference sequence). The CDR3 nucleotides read TGTGCCAGCAGCCAAATTAGGACAGCTAGCACAGATACGCAGTATTTT. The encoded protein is CASSQIRTASTDTQYF.

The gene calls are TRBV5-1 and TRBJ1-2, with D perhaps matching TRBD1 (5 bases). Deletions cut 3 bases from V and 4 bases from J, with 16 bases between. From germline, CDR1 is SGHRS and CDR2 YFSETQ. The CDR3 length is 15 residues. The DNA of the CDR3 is TGCGCCAGCAGCTCGGGGGAAGCGCAGGTCTATGGCTACACCTTC. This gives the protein CASSSGEAQVYGYTF.

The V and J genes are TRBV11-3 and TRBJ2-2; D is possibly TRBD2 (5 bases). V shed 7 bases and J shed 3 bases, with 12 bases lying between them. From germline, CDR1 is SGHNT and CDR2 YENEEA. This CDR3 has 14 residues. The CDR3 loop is CASTRGEDTGELFF. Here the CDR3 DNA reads TGTGCCAGCACCCGGGGTGAGGACACCGGGGAGCTGTTTTTT.

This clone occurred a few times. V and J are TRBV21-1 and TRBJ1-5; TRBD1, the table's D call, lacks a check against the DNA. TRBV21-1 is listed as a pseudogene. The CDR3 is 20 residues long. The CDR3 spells CANKLRDRGREKHSNQPQHF. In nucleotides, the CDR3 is TGTGCCAACAAGCTGCGCGACAGGGGGCGCGAAAAACATAGCAATCAGCCCCAGCATTTT.

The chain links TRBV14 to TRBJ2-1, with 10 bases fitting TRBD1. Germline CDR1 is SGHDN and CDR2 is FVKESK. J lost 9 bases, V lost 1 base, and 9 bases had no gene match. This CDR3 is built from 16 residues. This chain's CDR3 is CASSQGLGTGVGEQFF. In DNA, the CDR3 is TGTGCCAGCAGCCAAGGTCTTGGGACAGGGGTCGGTGAGCAGTTCTTC.

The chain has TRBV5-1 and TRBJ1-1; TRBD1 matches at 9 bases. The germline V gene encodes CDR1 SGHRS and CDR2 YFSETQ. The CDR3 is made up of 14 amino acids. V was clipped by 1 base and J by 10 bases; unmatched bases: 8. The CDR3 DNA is TGCGCCAGCAGCTTGTCTGGGGACAGGGCTTCAGCTTTCTTT. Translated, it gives CASSLSGDRASAFF.

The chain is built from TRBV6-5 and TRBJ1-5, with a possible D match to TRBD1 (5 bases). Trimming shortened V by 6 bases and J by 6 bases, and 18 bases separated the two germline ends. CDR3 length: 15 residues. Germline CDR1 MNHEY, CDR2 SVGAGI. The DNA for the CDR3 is TGTGCCAGCAGCGGCGCAGGGTACCGGGCTCAGCCCCAGCATTTT. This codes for CASSGAGYRAQPQHF.

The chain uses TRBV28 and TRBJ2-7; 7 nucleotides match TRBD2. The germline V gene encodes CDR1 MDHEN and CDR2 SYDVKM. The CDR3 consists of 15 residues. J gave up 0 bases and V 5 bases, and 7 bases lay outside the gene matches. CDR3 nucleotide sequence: TGTGCCAGCAGTCTCCGTACTAGCGCCTCCTACGAGCAGTACTTC. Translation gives CASSLRTSASYEQYF. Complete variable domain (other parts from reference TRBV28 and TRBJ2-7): DVKVTQSSRYLVKRTGEKVFLECVQDMDHENMFWYRQDPGLGLRLIYFSYDVKMKEKGDIPEGYSVSREKKERFSLILESASTNQTSMYLCASSLRTSASYEQYFGPGTRLTVT.

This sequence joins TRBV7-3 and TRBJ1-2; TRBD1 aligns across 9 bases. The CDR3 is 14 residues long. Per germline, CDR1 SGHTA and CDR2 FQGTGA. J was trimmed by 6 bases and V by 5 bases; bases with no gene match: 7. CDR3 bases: TGTGCCAGCAGCCTTGACAGGGGGAGGGATGGCTACACCTTC. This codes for CASSLDRGRDGYTF.

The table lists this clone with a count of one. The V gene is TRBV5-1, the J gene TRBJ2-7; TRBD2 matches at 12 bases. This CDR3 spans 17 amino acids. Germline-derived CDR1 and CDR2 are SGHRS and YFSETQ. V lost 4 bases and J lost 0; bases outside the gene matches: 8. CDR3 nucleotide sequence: TGCGCCAGCAGCGAACTAGCGGGAGGACCCCTCTCCTACGAGCAGTACTTC. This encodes CASSELAGGPLSYEQYF.

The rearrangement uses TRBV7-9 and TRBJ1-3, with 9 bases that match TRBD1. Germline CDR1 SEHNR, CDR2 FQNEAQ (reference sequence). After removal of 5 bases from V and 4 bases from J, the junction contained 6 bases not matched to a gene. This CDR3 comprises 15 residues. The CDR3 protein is CASSRRTGDGNTIYF. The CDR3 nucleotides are TGTGCCAGCAGCAGGAGGACAGGGGACGGAAACACCATATATTTT.

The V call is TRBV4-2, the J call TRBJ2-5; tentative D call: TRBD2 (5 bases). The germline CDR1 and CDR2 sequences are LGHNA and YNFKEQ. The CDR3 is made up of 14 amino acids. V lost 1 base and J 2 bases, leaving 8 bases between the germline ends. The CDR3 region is CASSQGGQQETQYF. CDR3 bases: TGTGCCAGCAGCCAAGGAGGGCAGCAAGAGACCCAGTACTTC.

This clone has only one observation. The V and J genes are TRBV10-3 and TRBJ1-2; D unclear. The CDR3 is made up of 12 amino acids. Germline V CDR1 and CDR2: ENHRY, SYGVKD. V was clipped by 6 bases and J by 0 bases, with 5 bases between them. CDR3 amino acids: CAISGTNYGYTF. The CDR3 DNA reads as TGTGCCATCAGCGGGACTAACTATGGCTACACCTTC.

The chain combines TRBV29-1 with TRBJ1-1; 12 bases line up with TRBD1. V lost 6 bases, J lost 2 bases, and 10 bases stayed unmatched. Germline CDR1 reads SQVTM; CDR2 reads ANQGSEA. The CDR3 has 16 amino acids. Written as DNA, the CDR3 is TGCAGCGTCCCGAGGGGGACAGGGGGCGTAAACACTGAAGCTTTCTTT. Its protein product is CSVPRGTGGVNTEAFF.

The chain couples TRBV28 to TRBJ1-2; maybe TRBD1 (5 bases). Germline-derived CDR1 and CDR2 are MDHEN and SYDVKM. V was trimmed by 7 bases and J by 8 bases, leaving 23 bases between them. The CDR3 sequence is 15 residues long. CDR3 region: CASITLGVGEEGYTF. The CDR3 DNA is TGTGCCAGCATCACTTTAGGTGTAGGGGAAGAGGGCTACACCTTC.

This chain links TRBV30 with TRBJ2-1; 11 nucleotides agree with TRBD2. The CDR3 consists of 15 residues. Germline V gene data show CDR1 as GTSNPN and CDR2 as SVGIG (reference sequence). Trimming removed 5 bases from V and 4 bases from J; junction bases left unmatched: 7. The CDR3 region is CAWGGTSGTYNEQFF. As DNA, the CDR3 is TGTGCCTGGGGCGGGACTAGCGGAACGTACAATGAGCAGTTCTTC.

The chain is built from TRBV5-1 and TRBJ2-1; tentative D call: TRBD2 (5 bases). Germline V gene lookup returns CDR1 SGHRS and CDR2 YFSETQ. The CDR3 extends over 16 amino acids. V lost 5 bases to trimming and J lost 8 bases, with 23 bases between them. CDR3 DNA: TGCGCCAGCAGGTTGAGCGGCAGGATCCCCTCTGATGAGCAGTTCTTC. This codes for CASRLSGRIPSDEQFF.

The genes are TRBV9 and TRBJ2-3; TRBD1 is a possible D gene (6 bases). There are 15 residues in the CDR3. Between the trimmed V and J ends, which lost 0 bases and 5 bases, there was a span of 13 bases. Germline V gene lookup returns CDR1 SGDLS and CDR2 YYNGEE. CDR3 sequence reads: CASSVESRGRDTQYF. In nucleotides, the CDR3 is TGTGCCAGCAGCGTAGAGAGCAGGGGTAGAGATACGCAGTATTTT.

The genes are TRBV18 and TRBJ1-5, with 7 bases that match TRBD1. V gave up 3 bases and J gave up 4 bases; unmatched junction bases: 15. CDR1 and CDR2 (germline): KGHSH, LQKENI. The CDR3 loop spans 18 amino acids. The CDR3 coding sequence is TGTGCCAGCTCACCGGCAAGACTAGAGGACAGGAGAAATCAGCCCCAGCATTTT. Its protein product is CASSPARLEDRRNQPQHF.

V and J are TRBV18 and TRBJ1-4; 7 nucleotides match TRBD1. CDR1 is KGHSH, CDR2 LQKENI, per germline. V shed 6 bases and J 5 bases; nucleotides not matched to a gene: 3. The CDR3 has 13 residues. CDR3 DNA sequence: TGTGCCAGCTCCCAGGGACAGAATGAAAAACTGTTTTTT. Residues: CASSQGQNEKLFF.

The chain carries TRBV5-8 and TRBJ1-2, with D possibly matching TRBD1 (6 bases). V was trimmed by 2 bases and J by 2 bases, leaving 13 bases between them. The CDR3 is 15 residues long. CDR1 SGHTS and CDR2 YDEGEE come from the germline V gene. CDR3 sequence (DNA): TGTGCCAGCAGCTTCGGTGGAACAGGGAACTATGGCTACACCTTC. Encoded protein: CASSFGGTGNYGYTF. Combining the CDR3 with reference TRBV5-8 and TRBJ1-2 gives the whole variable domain EAGVTQSPTHLIKTRGQQATLRCSPISGHTSVYWYQQALGLGLQFLLWYDEGEERNRGNFPPRFSGRQFPNYSSELNVNALELEDSALYLCASSFGGTGNYGYTFGSGTRLTVV.

CDR3 nucleotide sequence: TGTGCCAGCAGCCTGGGACTTTACAATGAGCAGTTCTTC. Translated: CASSLGLYNEQFF. The chain links TRBV5-5 to TRBJ2-1; tentative D call: TRBD2 (6 bases). V was shortened by 4 bases and J by 4 bases, with 9 bases between the two germline ends. The CDR3 loop spans 13 amino acids. In germline, CDR1 is SGHKS, CDR2 YYEKEE (reference sequence).

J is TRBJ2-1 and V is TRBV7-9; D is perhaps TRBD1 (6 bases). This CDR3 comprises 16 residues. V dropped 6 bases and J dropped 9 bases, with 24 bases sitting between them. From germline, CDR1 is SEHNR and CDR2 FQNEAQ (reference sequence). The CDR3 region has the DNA TGTGCCAGCAGTTTTAGGGGTCAAGGGGCCAGGGGTGAGCAGTTCTTC. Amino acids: CASSFRGQGARGEQFF. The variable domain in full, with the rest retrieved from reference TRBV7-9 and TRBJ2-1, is DTGVSQNPRHKITKRGQNVTFRCDPISEHNRLYWYRQTLGQGPEFLTYFQNEAQLEKSRLLSDRFSAERPKGSFSTLEIQRTEQGDSAMYLCASSFRGQGARGEQFFGPGTRLTVL.

In DNA, the CDR3 is TGTGCCAGCAACCGTAGGGGATACAATGAGCAGTTCTTC. Its protein product is CASNRRGYNEQFF. The genes are TRBV9 and TRBJ2-1; perhaps TRBD1 as D (5 bases). CDR3 length: 13 residues. Germline CDR1 SGDLS, CDR2 YYNGEE. The V and J ends lost 6 bases and 4 bases respectively, with 11 bases between them.

The CDR3 sequence is CASSMDSGNSPLHF. DNA of the CDR3: TGCGCCAGCAGCATGGACAGCGGTAATTCACCCCTCCACTTT. The chain links TRBV5-1 to TRBJ1-6, with D possibly TRBD1 on 6 matching bases. Germline-derived CDR1 and CDR2 are SGHRS and YFSETQ. Trimming removed 4 bases from V and 6 bases from J, with 11 bases in between. This CDR3 comprises 14 residues.

The CDR3 here is CASSPRGGRTEAFF. DNA of the CDR3: TGTGCCAGCAGTCCCCGTGGTGGGAGGACTGAAGCTTTCTTT. V gene TRBV28 combines with J gene TRBJ1-1, with unresolved D. There are 14 residues in the CDR3. CDR1 and CDR2 from the germline V gene are MDHEN and SYDVKM. V was pared by 5 bases and J by 5 bases, with 15 bases between.